The 28 T cell receptor beta chains in this list originate from one sample, sequenced in a study of blood T cells in healthy people across ages. Primers used in a second PCR of roughly 6 to 11 cycles were a sample-barcoded 5' primer and a J-beta primer mix. In TCRdb, the 5' RACE reads were re-called with MiXCR into one record per CDR3 protein. The sample has about 640,000 distinct CDR3 sequences, less than 35% seen once. Specimen: blood. Receptors originate from a woman aged 80 or older in good health.

This clonotype came up many times. The rearrangement links TRBV5-5 to TRBJ2-6, with D perhaps TRBD1 or TRBD2 (7 bases each). CDR3 length: 18 amino acids. V was clipped by 4 bases and J by 0 bases, with 17 bases between them. Germline assignment: CDR1 SGHKS and CDR2 YYEKEE (reference sequence). The CDR3: CASSLFRGGISGANVLTF. The DNA of the CDR3 is TGTGCCAGCAGCCTCTTCAGGGGGGGAATCTCTGGGGCCAACGTCCTGACTTTC.

The V gene is TRBV5-1, the J gene TRBJ1-4, with D perhaps TRBD1 (5 bases). Per the germline V gene, CDR1 is SGHRS and CDR2 is YFSETQ. The CDR3 spans 16 residues. V was clipped by 6 bases and J by 5 bases, with 20 bases between them. CDR3 DNA: TGCGCCAGCACACTCTCGACGGTGGGGCAAAATGAAAAACTGTTTTTT. Residues: CASTLSTVGQNEKLFF.

Comment on this clonotype: A read error may be the cause here, since a much bigger clone is one base away. The V gene is TRBV4-3, the J gene TRBJ2-7; D is ambiguous. Germline V gene sequence: CDR1 LGHNA, CDR2 YSLEER. The CDR3 has 13 amino acids. CDR3 loop: CASSQDISYEQCF. In nucleotides, the CDR3 is TGCGCCAGCAGCCAAGATATCTCCTACGAGCAGTGCTTC.

The CDR3 loop reads CASSRTSGGKGETQYF. The CDR3, as DNA: TGTGCCAGCAGCCGGACTAGCGGGGGAAAGGGGGAGACCCAGTACTTC. This rearrangement joins TRBV6-1 to TRBJ2-7, with 13 nucleotides matching TRBD2. The J call is uncertain, as TRBJ2-5 better fits the DNA end. Per germline, CDR1 MNHNS and CDR2 SASEGT. This CDR3 spans 16 amino acids.

This clonotype was found many times. This sequence joins TRBV2 and TRBJ2-7, with 10 bases fitting TRBD2. V was pared by 7 bases and J by 6 bases, with 6 bases of the junction left unmatched. This CDR3 is built from 13 residues. Germline lookup yields CDR1 SNHLY and CDR2 FYNNEI. The CDR3: CASKAAGGPEQYF. The CDR3 DNA follows: TGTGCCAGCAAGGCAGCGGGGGGGCCCGAGCAGTACTTC.

This clonotype was seen a few times. The genes are TRBV20-1 and TRBJ2-3; the D is unclear. This CDR3 is 13 amino acids long. Germline CDR1 reads DFQATT; CDR2 reads SNEGSKA (reference sequence). Trimming took 7 bases from V and 0 from J, leaving 11 bases between them. As DNA, the CDR3 is TGCAGTGAGGGCTCATCTAGCACAGATACGCAGTATTTT. Its protein product is CSEGSSSTDTQYF.

Remarks on this clonotype: A much larger clone differs from this one at a single base, so this may be a read error. The chain combines TRBV20-1 with TRBJ2-1, with D hard to call. The CDR3 sequence is 14 residues long. Germline V gene data show CDR1 as DFQATT and CDR2 as SNEGSKA (reference sequence). The DNA for the CDR3 is TGCAGTGCTAGAACGAGACTCTCCTACAATGAGCGGTTCTTC. It yields the protein CSARTRLSYNERFF.

J is TRBJ2-1 and V is TRBV5-1; D is unclear. CDR1 is SGHRS and CDR2 is YFSETQ in the germline V gene. This CDR3 has 13 amino acids. V was pared by 0 bases and J by 10 bases, with 11 bases between. For the CDR3, the DNA is TGCGCCAGCAGCTTGGACGGTACCTACGAGCAGTTCTTC. This sequence encodes CASSLDGTYEQFF.

About this clonotype itself: A much more abundant neighbour one base away suggests this may be a read error. The chain couples TRBV20-1 to TRBJ2-1; perhaps D is TRBD1 or TRBD2 (5 bases each). The J call could be wrong; TRBJ2-7 is a better fit for the DNA end. The CDR3 is 15 residues long. Looked up from germline, CDR1 is DFQATT and CDR2 is SNEGSKA (reference sequence). The CDR3 reads CSASKPGPSNNEQYF. Written as DNA, the CDR3 is TGCAGTGCTAGTAAGCCGGGACCTTCCAACAATGAGCAGTACTTC.

The V gene is TRBV5-1, the J gene TRBJ2-3; TRBD1 matches at 8 bases. The germline gives CDR1 SGHRS, CDR2 YFSETQ. This CDR3 has 14 amino acids. The CDR3 spells CTRSSGGGTDTQYF. For the CDR3, the DNA is TGCACCCGCAGCTCAGGGGGCGGGACAGATACGCAGTATTTT.

The CDR3 DNA reads TGCGCCAGCAGAGACCGGACAGGGGGCCGGCAGCCCCAGCATTTT. Its protein is CASRDRTGGRQPQHF. This chain links TRBV10-2 with TRBJ1-5; 11 bases are shared with TRBD1. Losses at the gene ends were 6 bases for V and 7 bases for J; bases not matched to a gene: 8. This CDR3 contains 15 residues. From germline, CDR1 is WSHSY and CDR2 SAAADI.

This clonotype was seen repeatedly, ten times or more. This chain joins TRBV20-1 and TRBJ2-5, with 11 bases aligning to TRBD2. Germline trimming cut 6 bases from V and 3 bases from J; bases unmatched to any gene: 3. The CDR3 is 13 amino acids. The V gene's germline CDR1 is DFQATT and CDR2 SNEGSKA (reference sequence). The chain's CDR3 is CSAKLAGEETQYF. CDR3 nucleotides: TGCAGTGCCAAACTAGCGGGGGAAGAGACCCAGTACTTC.

This clonotype has a handful of counts. V gene TRBV5-1 combines with J gene TRBJ2-2; a possible D gene is TRBD1 (6 bases). The CDR3 loop spans 15 amino acids. The germline CDR1 and CDR2 sequences are SGHRS and YFSETQ. The V gene lost 8 bases and the J gene lost 0 bases, with 14 bases spanning the gap. CDR3 bases: TGCGCCAGTAGACAGGACGTAACGAACACCGGGGAGCTGTTTTTT. As protein: CASRQDVTNTGELFF.

This clonotype has just a few counts. This may come from a read error, since a much larger clone is one base off. The chain has TRBV6-2 or TRBV6-3 and TRBJ2-1, with D unclear. Germline-derived CDR1 and CDR2 are MNHEY and SVGEGT. The CDR3 is made up of 13 amino acids. The CDR3 region is CASRYSYNNEQFF. DNA of the CDR3: TGTGCCAGCAGGTACTCGTATAACAATGAGCAGTTCTTC.

Comments on this clonotype: Sequence at one end of the junction differs from germline and may be a read error. The chain employs TRBV19 and TRBJ2-7, with D possibly TRBD1 on 6 matching bases. This CDR3 has 14 amino acids. Germline-derived CDR1 and CDR2 are LNHDA and SQIVND (reference sequence). The CDR3 region is CASSIEGRGYEQDF. The CDR3 DNA follows: TGTGCCAGTAGTATAGAAGGCAGGGGCTACGAGCAGGACTTC.

This clonotype was seen only a few times. The chain uses TRBV5-5 and TRBJ1-1; TRBD1 might be the D (6 bases). From germline, CDR1 is SGHKS and CDR2 YYEKEE (reference sequence). The CDR3 loop spans 13 amino acids. The V end lost 3 bases, the J end lost 6 bases, and 12 bases lay between the germline ends. The CDR3 coding sequence is TGTGCCAGCAGCTCACAGGGATTAGCTGAAGCTTTCTTT. Protein: CASSSQGLAEAFF.

This clonotype was detected only a few times. CDR3: CASSLGGGGADGELFF. The CDR3 DNA follows: TGTGCCAGCAGTTTAGGAGGCGGGGGGGCCGACGGGGAGCTGTTTTTT. This chain connects TRBV12-3 or TRBV12-4 to TRBJ2-2, with TRBD2 identical over 9 bases. The CDR3 runs 16 residues. J gave up 7 bases and V 1 base, and 7 bases lay outside the gene matches.

This clonotype was recorded many times. V and J are TRBV5-1 and TRBJ1-1; D perhaps matches TRBD1 (6 bases). Germline V gives CDR1 SGHRS, CDR2 YFSETQ. V lost 1 base to trimming and J lost 0 bases, with 10 bases between them. This CDR3 has 15 amino acids. The CDR3 region has the DNA TGCGCCAGCAGCTTGCGGACAGCCATGAACACTGAAGCTTTCTTT. It encodes CASSLRTAMNTEAFF. Using reference TRBV5-1 and TRBJ1-1 for the parts outside the CDR3, the full variable domain is KAGVTQTPRYLIKTRGQQVTLSCSPISGHRSVSWYQQTPGQGLQFLFEYFSETQRNKGNFPGRFSGRQFSNSRSEMNVSTLELGDSALYLCASSLRTAMNTEAFFGQGTRLTVV.

As to this clonotype: A single base separates this from a much larger clone, so it may be a read error. This sequence joins TRBV20-1 and TRBJ1-2, with D perhaps matching TRBD1 (5 bases). CDR1 DFQATT and CDR2 SNEGSKA come from the germline V gene (reference sequence). CDR3 length: 12 residues. CDR3 region: CRASIGGRGYTF. The CDR3 bases are TGCAGGGCTAGTATCGGGGGGAGGGGCTACACCTTC.

Of note for this clonotype: A much larger clone differs from this one at a single base, so this may be a read error. V usage is TRBV7-8 and J usage is TRBJ2-1, with 11 bases that match TRBD1. Per germline, CDR1 SGHVS and CDR2 FQNEAQ. J was trimmed by 13 bases and V by 2 bases; bases with no gene match: 13. This CDR3 contains 16 residues. The CDR3 protein is CASSLKDRGLLETQFF. The CDR3 nucleotides read TGTGCCAGCAGCTTAAAGGACAGGGGGCTTCTGGAGACCCAGTTCTTC.

In this sample, this clonotype turned up many times. The chain has TRBV6-2 or TRBV6-3 and TRBJ2-1, with a weak D call TRBD1 (5 bases). Trimming left V 7 bases short and J 4 bases short, with 14 bases between. The germline V gene has CDR1 MNHEY and CDR2 SVGEGT. The CDR3 loop spans 14 amino acids. CDR3 DNA sequence: TGTGCCAGCAATTCGCGACAGATATACAATGAGCAGTTCTTC. It is translated as CASNSRQIYNEQFF.

With regard to this clonotype: This may arise from a read error, as a much more abundant clone is one base away. V gene TRBV15 combines with J gene TRBJ1-2; 7 bases fit TRBD1. V lost 6 bases and J lost 4; bases outside the gene matches: 14. Germline lookup yields CDR1 LNHNV and CDR2 YYDKDF (reference sequence). The CDR3 length is 16 residues. CDR3 DNA: TGTGCCACCAGTGCAGCAGGGCAGGGGGGATGCTATGGCTACACCTTC. Protein product: CATSAAGQGGCYGYTF.

This clonotype was observed a handful of times. The rearrangement links TRBV20-1 to TRBJ1-1, with D perhaps matching TRBD1 (6 bases). In germline, CDR1 is DFQATT, CDR2 SNEGSKA (reference sequence). The germline V and J ends were trimmed by 3 bases and 0 bases, with 14 bases remaining between them. The CDR3 has 15 amino acids. The CDR3 spells CSARGHQLMNTEAFF. DNA of the CDR3: TGCAGTGCTAGGGGACACCAACTAATGAACACTGAAGCTTTCTTT.

The sample holds a few counts of this clonotype. This chain uses TRBV20-1 with TRBJ2-3; 12 positions match TRBD2. The CDR3 runs to 22 residues. CDR1 DFQATT and CDR2 SNEGSKA come from the germline V gene (reference sequence). J lost 3 bases, V lost 0 bases, and 22 bases had no gene match. CDR3 DNA sequence: TGCAGTGCTAGAGAGGAGGCCCAACTCAGACTAGCGGGAGATTTAAGGACAGATACGCAGTATTTT. This translates into CSAREEAQLRLAGDLRTDTQYF.

This clonotype has a handful of counts. V usage is TRBV9 and J usage is TRBJ2-2; 7 positions agree with TRBD1. The junction had 6 bases not matched to a gene; V was cut back by 3 bases and J by 10 bases. Per germline, CDR1 SGDLS and CDR2 YYNGEE. The CDR3 contains 13 residues. The CDR3: CASSGDRVEELFF. The CDR3 bases are TGTGCCAGCAGCGGTGACAGGGTCGAGGAGCTGTTTTTT. Using reference TRBV9 and TRBJ2-2 for the parts outside the CDR3, the full variable domain is DSGVTQTPKHLITATGQRVTLRCSPRSGDLSVYWYQQSLDQGLQFLIQYYNGEERAKGNILERFSAQQFPDLHSELNLSSLELGDSALYFCASSGDRVEELFFGEGSRLTVL.

V gene TRBV7-9 combines with J gene TRBJ2-1; 9 nucleotides agree with TRBD2. Germline V lookup: CDR1 SEHNR, CDR2 FQNEAQ (reference sequence). With V trimmed by 3 bases and J by 6 bases, 6 bases remained unmatched. This CDR3 is built from 15 residues. CDR3 in DNA: TGTGCCAGCAGCTTCGGCGGGAGGGGAGGCAATGAGCAGTTCTTC. Residues: CASSFGGRGGNEQFF.

The CDR3 reads CAWGPGQEEEKLFF. CDR3 bases: TGTGCCTGGGGCCCCGGCCAGGAGGAGGAAAAACTGTTTTTT. The genes are TRBV30 and TRBJ1-4; D call uncertain. Germline V lookup: CDR1 GTSNPN, CDR2 SVGIG (reference sequence). This CDR3 region has 14 residues. V lost 5 bases, J lost 8 bases, and 18 bases lay in between.

The chain carries TRBV7-2 and TRBJ1-1, with 7 bases lining up with TRBD1. The ends lost 5 bases at V and 8 bases at J; junction bases unmatched: 8. Germline V CDR1 and CDR2: SGHTA, FQGNSA. This CDR3 contains 13 residues. The CDR3: CASSPTGKGEAFF. The CDR3 DNA reads as TGTGCCAGCAGCCCGACAGGGAAGGGCGAAGCTTTCTTT.